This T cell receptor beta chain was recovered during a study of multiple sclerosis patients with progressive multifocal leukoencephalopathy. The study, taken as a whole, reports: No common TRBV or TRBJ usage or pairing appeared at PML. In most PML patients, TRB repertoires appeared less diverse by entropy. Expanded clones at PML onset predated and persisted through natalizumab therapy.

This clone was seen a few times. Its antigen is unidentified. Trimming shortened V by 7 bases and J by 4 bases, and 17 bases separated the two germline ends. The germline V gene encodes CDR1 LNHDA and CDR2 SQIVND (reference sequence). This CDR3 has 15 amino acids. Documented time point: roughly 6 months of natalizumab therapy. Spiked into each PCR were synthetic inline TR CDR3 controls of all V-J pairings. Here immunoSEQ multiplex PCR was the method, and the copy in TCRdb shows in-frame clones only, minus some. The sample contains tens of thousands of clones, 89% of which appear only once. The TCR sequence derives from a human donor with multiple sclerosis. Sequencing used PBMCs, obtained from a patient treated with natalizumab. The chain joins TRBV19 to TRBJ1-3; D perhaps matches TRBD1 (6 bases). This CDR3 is CASTPAGTSGNTIYF. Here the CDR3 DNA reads TGTGCCAGTACCCCCGCCGGGACATCCGGAAACACCATATATTTT.